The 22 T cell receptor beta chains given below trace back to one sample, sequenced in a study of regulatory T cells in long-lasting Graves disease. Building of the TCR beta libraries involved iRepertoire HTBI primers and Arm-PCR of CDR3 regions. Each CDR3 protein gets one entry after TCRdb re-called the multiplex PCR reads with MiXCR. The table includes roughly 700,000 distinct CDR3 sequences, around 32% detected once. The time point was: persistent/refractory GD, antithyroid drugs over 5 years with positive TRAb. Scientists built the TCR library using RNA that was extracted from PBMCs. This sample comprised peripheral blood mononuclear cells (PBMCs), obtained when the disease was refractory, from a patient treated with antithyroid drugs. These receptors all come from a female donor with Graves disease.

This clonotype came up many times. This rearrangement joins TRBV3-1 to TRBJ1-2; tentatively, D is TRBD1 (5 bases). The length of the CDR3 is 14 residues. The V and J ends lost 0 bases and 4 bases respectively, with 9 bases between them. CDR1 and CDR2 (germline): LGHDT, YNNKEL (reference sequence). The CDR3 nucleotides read TGTGCCAGCAGCCAAGATCGTGGGACCTATGGCTACACCTTC. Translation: CASSQDRGTYGYTF.

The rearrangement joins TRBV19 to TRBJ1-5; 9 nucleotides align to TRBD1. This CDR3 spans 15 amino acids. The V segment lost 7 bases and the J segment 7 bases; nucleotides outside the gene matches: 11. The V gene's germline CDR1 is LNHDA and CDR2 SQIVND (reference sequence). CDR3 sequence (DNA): TGTGCCAGTAAACCGGGACAGGGATCCCCACAGCCCCAGCATTTT. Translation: CASKPGQGSPQPQHF.

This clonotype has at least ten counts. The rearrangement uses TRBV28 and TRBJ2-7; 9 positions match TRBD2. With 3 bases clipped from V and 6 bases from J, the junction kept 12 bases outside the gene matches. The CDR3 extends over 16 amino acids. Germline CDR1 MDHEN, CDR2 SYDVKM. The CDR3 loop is CASSLLAGRGGREQYF. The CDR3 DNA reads TGTGCCAGCAGTTTGCTAGCGGGAAGGGGAGGTCGCGAGCAGTACTTC.

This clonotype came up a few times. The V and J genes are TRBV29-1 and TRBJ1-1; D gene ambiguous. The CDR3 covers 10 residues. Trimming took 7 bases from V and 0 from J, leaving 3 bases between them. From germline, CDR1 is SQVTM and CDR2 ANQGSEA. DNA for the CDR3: TGCAGCGGGATGAACACTGAAGCTTTCTTT. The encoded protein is CSGMNTEAFF.

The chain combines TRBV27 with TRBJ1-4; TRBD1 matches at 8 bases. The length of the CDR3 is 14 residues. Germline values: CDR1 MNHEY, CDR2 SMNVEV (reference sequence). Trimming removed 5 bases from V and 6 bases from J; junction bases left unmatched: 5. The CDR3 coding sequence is TGTGCCAGCAGTAGGACAGGGTGGGATGAAAAACTGTTTTTT. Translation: CASSRTGWDEKLFF. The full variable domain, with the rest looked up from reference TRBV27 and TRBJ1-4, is EAQVTQNPRYLITVTGKKLTVTCSQNMNHEYMSWYRQDPGLGLRQIYYSMNVEVTDKGDVPEGYKVSRKEKRNFPLILESPSPNQTSLYFCASSRTGWDEKLFFGSGTQLSVL.

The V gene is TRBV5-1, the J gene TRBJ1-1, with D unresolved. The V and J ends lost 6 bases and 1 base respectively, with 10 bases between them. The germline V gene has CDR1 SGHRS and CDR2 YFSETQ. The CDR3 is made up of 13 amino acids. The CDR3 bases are TGCGCCAGCAAGAGGGCGGAGAACACTGAAGCTTTCTTT. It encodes CASKRAENTEAFF.

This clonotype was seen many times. The CDR3 nucleotides read TGTGCCAGCAGTTTATGGGGGCGCTACGAGCAGTACTTC. It specifies CASSLWGRYEQYF. The V call is TRBV12-3 or TRBV12-4, the J call TRBJ2-7; a weak D match, TRBD1 (6 bases). This CDR3 is 13 amino acids long. The V end lost 2 bases, the J end lost 3 bases, and 8 bases lay between the germline ends.

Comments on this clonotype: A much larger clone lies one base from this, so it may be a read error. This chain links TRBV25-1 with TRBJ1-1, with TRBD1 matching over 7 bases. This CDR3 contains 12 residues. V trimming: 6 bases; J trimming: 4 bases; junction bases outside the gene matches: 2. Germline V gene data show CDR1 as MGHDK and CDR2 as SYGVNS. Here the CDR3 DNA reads TGTGCCAGCAGGGGACAGAGCACTGAAGCTTTCTTT. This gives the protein CASRGQSTEAFF.

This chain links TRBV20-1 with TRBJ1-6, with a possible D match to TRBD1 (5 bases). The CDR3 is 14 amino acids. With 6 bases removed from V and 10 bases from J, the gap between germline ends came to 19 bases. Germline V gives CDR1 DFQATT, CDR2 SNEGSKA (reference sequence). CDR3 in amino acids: CSATLGTNWSPLHF. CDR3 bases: TGCAGTGCAACTCTCGGGACCAACTGGTCACCCCTCCACTTT.

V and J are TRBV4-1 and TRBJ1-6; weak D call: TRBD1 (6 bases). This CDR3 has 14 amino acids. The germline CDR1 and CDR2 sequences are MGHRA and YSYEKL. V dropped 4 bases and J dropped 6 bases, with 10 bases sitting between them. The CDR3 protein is CASSRDILNSPLHF. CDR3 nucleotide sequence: TGCGCCAGCAGCCGGGACATCCTTAATTCACCCCTCCACTTT.

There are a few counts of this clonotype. This chain's CDR3 is CATSRAGANSPLHF. Written as DNA, the CDR3 is TGTGCCACCAGCAGGGCAGGGGCTAATTCACCCCTCCACTTT. The chain couples TRBV15 to TRBJ1-6; tentative D call: TRBD1 (6 bases). V shed 3 bases and J shed 6 bases, with 9 bases lying between them. CDR1 and CDR2 (germline): LNHNV, YYDKDF (reference sequence). CDR3 length: 14 residues. Looking up the rest from reference TRBV15 and TRBJ1-6 gives the full variable domain: DAMVIQNPRYQVTQFGKPVTLSCSQTLNHNVMYWYQQKSSQAPKLLFHYYDKDFNNEADTPDNFQSRRPNTSFCFLDIRSPGLGDTAMYLCATSRAGANSPLHFGNGTRLTVT.

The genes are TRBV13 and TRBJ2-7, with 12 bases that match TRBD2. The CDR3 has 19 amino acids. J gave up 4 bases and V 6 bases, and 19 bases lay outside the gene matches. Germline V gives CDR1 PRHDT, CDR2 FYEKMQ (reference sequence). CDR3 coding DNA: TGTGCCAGCAGTCACCCCCAGGAGTACCCCGGGACTAGCGGGTACGAGCAGTACTTC. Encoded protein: CASSHPQEYPGTSGYEQYF.

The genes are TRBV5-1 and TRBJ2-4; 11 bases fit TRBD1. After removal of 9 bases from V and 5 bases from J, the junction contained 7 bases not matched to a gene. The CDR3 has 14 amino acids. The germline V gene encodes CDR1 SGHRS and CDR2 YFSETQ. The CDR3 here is CATRRGQGENIQYF. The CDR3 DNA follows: TGCGCCACCCGACGGGGACAGGGGGAAAACATTCAGTACTTC.

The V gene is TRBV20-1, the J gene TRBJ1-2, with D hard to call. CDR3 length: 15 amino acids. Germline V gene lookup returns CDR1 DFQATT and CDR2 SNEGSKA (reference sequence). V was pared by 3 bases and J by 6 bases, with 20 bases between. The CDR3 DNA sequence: TGCAGTGCTAGTGTTTTTTCCTCGGGGAAAGATGGCTACACCTTC. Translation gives CSASVFSSGKDGYTF.

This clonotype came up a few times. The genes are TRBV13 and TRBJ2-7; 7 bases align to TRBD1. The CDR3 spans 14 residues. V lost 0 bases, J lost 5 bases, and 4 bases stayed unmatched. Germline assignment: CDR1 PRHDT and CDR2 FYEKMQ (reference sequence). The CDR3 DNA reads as TGTGCCAGCAGCTTAGGGACAGGGTACAACGAGCAGTACTTC. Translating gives CASSLGTGYNEQYF.

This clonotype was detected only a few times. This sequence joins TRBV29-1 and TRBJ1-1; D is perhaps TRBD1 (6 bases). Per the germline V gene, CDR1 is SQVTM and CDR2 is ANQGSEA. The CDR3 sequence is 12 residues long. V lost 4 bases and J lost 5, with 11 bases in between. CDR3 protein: CSVAGARTEAFF. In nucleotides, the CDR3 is TGCAGCGTTGCGGGGGCACGGACTGAAGCTTTCTTT.

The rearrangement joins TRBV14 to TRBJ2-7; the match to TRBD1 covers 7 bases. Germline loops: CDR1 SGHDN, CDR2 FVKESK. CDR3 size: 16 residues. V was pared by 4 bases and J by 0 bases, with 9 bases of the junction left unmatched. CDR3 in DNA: TGTGCCAGCAGCCCTTACTTGACAGGGTACTCCTACGAGCAGTACTTC. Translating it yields CASSPYLTGYSYEQYF.

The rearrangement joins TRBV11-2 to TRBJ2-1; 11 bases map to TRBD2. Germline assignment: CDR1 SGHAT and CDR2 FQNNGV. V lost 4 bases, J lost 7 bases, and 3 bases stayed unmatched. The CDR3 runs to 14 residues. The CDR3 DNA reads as TGTGCCAGCAGCTCCATAGCGGGAGGGAATGAGCAGTTCTTC. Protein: CASSSIAGGNEQFF.

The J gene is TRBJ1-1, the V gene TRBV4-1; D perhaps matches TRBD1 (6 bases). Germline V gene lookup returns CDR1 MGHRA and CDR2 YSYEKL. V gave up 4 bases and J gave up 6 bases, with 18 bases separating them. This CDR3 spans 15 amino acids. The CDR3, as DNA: TGCGCCAGCAGCCTTACAAGTACAGGGCGCGCTGAAGCTTTCTTT. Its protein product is CASSLTSTGRAEAFF.

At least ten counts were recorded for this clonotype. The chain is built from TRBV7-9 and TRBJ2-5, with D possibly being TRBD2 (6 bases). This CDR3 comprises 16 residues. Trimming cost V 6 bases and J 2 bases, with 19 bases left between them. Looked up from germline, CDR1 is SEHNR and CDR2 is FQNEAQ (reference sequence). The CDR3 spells CASSRLGAGKQETQYF. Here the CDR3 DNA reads TGTGCCAGCAGTCGACTAGGGGCGGGAAAACAAGAGACCCAGTACTTC.

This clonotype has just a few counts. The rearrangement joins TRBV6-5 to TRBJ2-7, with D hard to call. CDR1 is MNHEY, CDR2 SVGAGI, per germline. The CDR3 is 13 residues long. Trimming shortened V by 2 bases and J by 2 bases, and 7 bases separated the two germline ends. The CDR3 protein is CASSYQDPYEQYF. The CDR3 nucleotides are TGTGCCAGCAGTTACCAGGATCCCTACGAGCAGTACTTC.

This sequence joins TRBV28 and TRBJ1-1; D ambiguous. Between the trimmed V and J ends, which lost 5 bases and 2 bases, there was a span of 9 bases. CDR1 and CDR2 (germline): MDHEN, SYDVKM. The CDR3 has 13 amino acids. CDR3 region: CASSGFSNTEAFF. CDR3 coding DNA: TGTGCCAGCAGTGGATTCTCCAACACTGAAGCTTTCTTT.